This passage covers 24 T cell receptor beta chains from one sample sequenced in a study of shared clonotypes between healthy human individuals. The repertoire was sequenced with immunoSEQ multiplex PCR; TCRdb's copy has only in-frame clones and lacks some. The sample lists a few million clones, approximately 93% occurring once. The sample taken for sequencing was naive CD4+ T cells from PBMCs. The subset: CD45RA+ positively selected. The source is a man aged 18 to 35 in good health. Some clones in this sample may be carry-over from other donors' samples.

The V and J genes are TRBV2 and TRBJ2-1; D is tentatively TRBD1 or TRBD2 (5 bases each). The CDR3 totals 10 residues. Between the trimmed V and J ends, which lost 4 bases and 12 bases, there was a span of 7 bases. Germline V gene data show CDR1 as SNHLY and CDR2 as FYNNEI. The CDR3 here is CASSAGRQFF. The CDR3 DNA reads TGTGCCAGCAGTGCAGGGAGGCAGTTCTTC.

J is TRBJ1-3 and V is TRBV19; a weak D match, TRBD1 (5 bases). CDR1 is LNHDA and CDR2 is SQIVND in the germline V gene (reference sequence). The germline V and J ends were trimmed by 7 bases and 0 bases, with 16 bases remaining between them. The CDR3 sequence is 16 residues long. In DNA, the CDR3 is TGTGCCAGTATGGGACGTTGGTTAAGCTCTGGAAACACCATATATTTT. Translation: CASMGRWLSSGNTIYF. The full variable domain, rest sourced from reference TRBV19 and TRBJ1-3, is DGGITQSPKYLFRKEGQNVTLSCEQNLNHDAMYWYRQDPGQGLRLIYYSQIVNDFQKGDIAEGYSVSREKKESFPLTVTSAQKNPTAFYLCASMGRWLSSGNTIYFGEGSWLTVV.

This rearrangement joins TRBV7-3 to TRBJ2-5; D is possibly TRBD1 or TRBD2 (5 bases each). CDR1 is SGHTA and CDR2 is FQGTGA in the germline V gene. The V end was cut by 5 bases, the J end by 4 bases, with 20 bases between. CDR3 size: 16 residues. In DNA form, the CDR3 reads TGTGCCAGCAGCAGAGGTTCCAGGGACGTAGGAGAGACCCAGTACTTC. Its protein is CASSRGSRDVGETQYF.

CDR3 nucleotides: TGTGCCAGCAGCACCTACCCTCTCGGACTAGCGGGAGAAGGTCTCGAGCAGTACTTC. Its protein product is CASSTYPLGLAGEGLEQYF. This chain links TRBV5-6 with TRBJ2-7; 13 bases line up with TRBD2. J lost 6 bases, V lost 4 bases, and 19 bases had no gene match. CDR3 length equals 19 residues. CDR1 and CDR2 from the germline V gene are SGHDT and YYEEEE.

The chain combines TRBV29-1 with TRBJ2-7; D not certain. CDR1 SQVTM and CDR2 ANQGSEA come from the germline V gene. The CDR3 covers 14 residues. V was clipped by 7 bases and J by 0 bases, with 16 bases between them. The CDR3 sequence is CSAVGDGRSYEQYF. The CDR3 DNA is TGCAGCGCCGTTGGTGACGGGCGCTCCTACGAGCAGTACTTC.

V gene TRBV9 combines with J gene TRBJ1-2; D is possibly TRBD1 (6 bases). In germline, CDR1 is SGDLS, CDR2 YYNGEE. The CDR3 is 13 residues long. The V gene lost 3 bases and the J gene lost 8 bases, with 14 bases spanning the gap. The CDR3 DNA reads as TGTGCCAGCAGCGCAACTTACAGGGACGGCTACACCTTC. Translation: CASSATYRDGYTF.

V is TRBV2 and J is TRBJ1-5; weak D call: TRBD1 (5 bases). V lost 8 bases, J lost 11 bases, and 22 bases lay in between. This CDR3 has 14 amino acids. Germline CDR1 and CDR2: SNHLY and FYNNEI. CDR3 region: CASSLGRHQVAQHF. The DNA of the CDR3 is TGTGCCAGCTCGTTGGGACGGCACCAAGTGGCCCAGCATTTT.

The chain couples TRBV15 to TRBJ2-2, with a possible D match to TRBD1 (5 bases). The CDR3 contains 15 residues. Germline V lookup: CDR1 LNHNV, CDR2 YYDKDF (reference sequence). V lost 6 bases and J 4 bases, leaving 15 bases between the germline ends. CDR3 sequence (DNA): TGTGCCACCAGTTGGGGCCGGACGGGCACCGGGGAGCTGTTTTTT. As protein: CATSWGRTGTGELFF.

The V gene is TRBV4-3, the J gene TRBJ2-1, with no clear D. In germline, CDR1 is LGHNA, CDR2 YSLEER. V lost 1 base and J 0 bases, leaving 13 bases between the germline ends. The CDR3 runs to 17 residues. DNA of the CDR3: TGCGCCAGCAGCCAAGGTGTTGCGCCTAGCTCCTACAATGAGCAGTTCTTC. Its translation is CASSQGVAPSSYNEQFF.

CDR3 residues: CASSQASGRAQGIQYF. CDR3 in DNA: TGTGCCAGCAGCCAAGCTAGCGGGAGGGCCCAGGGCATTCAGTACTTC. V gene TRBV4-2 combines with J gene TRBJ2-4; 12 bases match TRBD2. Germline CDR1 reads LGHNA; CDR2 reads YNFKEQ. J was trimmed by 9 bases and V by 1 base; bases with no gene match: 7. This CDR3 contains 16 residues.

A single count supports this clone. This chain links TRBV7-2 with TRBJ2-5; either TRBD1 or TRBD2 may fit D (6 bases each). Deletions cut 5 bases from V and 7 bases from J, with 17 bases between. Germline V CDR1 and CDR2: SGHTA, FQGNSA. This CDR3 spans 14 amino acids. The chain's CDR3 is CASSPRGGLVTQYF. CDR3 coding DNA: TGTGCCAGCAGCCCGAGAGGGGGGTTGGTGACCCAGTACTTC.

This clone appeared once. The gene calls are TRBV5-1 and TRBJ2-1, with D uncertain. Germline-derived CDR1 and CDR2 are SGHRS and YFSETQ. The CDR3 sequence is 16 residues long. Trimming took 5 bases from V and 0 from J, leaving 15 bases between them. The CDR3 bases are TGCGCCAGCAGATTCGGGCGGATAAGCTCCTACAATGAGCAGTTCTTC. Translation gives CASRFGRISSYNEQFF. Full variable domain (outside the CDR3, taken from reference TRBV5-1 and TRBJ2-1): KAGVTQTPRYLIKTRGQQVTLSCSPISGHRSVSWYQQTPGQGLQFLFEYFSETQRNKGNFPGRFSGRQFSNSRSEMNVSTLELGDSALYLCASRFGRISSYNEQFFGPGTRLTVL.

This chain joins TRBV5-1 and TRBJ2-7; unclear D gene. The V end was cut by 4 bases, the J end by 2 bases, with 19 bases between. This CDR3 spans 16 amino acids. Per the germline V gene, CDR1 is SGHRS and CDR2 is YFSETQ. CDR3 DNA: TGCGCCAGCAGCACCAACTTGGAGATAAAACCCTACGAGCAGTACTTC. Translated, it gives CASSTNLEIKPYEQYF. Complete variable domain (other parts from reference TRBV5-1 and TRBJ2-7): KAGVTQTPRYLIKTRGQQVTLSCSPISGHRSVSWYQQTPGQGLQFLFEYFSETQRNKGNFPGRFSGRQFSNSRSEMNVSTLELGDSALYLCASSTNLEIKPYEQYFGPGTRLTVT.

The chain uses TRBV11-3 and TRBJ2-3, with 11 bases fitting TRBD1. The CDR3 spans 13 residues. Germline loops: CDR1 SGHNT, CDR2 YENEEA. V lost 5 bases and J lost 6; bases outside the gene matches: 1. The CDR3 sequence is CASSGTGGDTQYF. CDR3 DNA sequence: TGTGCCAGCAGCGGGACAGGGGGGGATACGCAGTATTTT.

The J gene is TRBJ2-7, the V gene TRBV7-9; TRBD2 is a possible D gene (5 bases). The CDR3 runs 17 residues. The germline V and J ends were trimmed by 2 bases and 2 bases, with 19 bases remaining between them. Looked up from germline, CDR1 is SEHNR and CDR2 is FQNEAQ (reference sequence). CDR3: CASSLTRARRVPYEQYF. In DNA, the CDR3 is TGTGCCAGCAGCTTAACGAGGGCACGAAGAGTGCCCTACGAGCAGTACTTC.

The chain couples TRBV29-1 to TRBJ2-7, with TRBD1 matching over 10 bases. Germline CDR1 reads SQVTM; CDR2 reads ANQGSEA. The CDR3 totals 13 residues. V lost 3 bases and J lost 4; bases outside the gene matches: 3. CDR3 bases: TGCAGCGTTGAGGGACAGGGGATGTACGAGCAGTACTTC. Its translation is CSVEGQGMYEQYF.

The chain couples TRBV5-1 to TRBJ1-2, with D unresolved. Germline loops: CDR1 SGHRS, CDR2 YFSETQ. Trimming took off 2 bases at V and 8 bases at J, with 19 bases between the two ends. The CDR3 is made up of 15 amino acids. The CDR3 sequence: CASSLTPREDGGYTF. As DNA, the CDR3 is TGCGCCAGCAGCTTAACACCTCGGGAGGATGGGGGCTACACCTTC. The full variable domain, in which reference TRBV5-1 and TRBJ1-2 provide the parts outside the CDR3, is KAGVTQTPRYLIKTRGQQVTLSCSPISGHRSVSWYQQTPGQGLQFLFEYFSETQRNKGNFPGRFSGRQFSNSRSEMNVSTLELGDSALYLCASSLTPREDGGYTFGSGTRLTVV.

The chain links TRBV9 to TRBJ1-1, with TRBD1 matching over 7 bases. V lost 5 bases, J lost 6 bases, and 4 bases stayed unmatched. From germline, CDR1 is SGDLS and CDR2 YYNGEE. This CDR3 has 12 amino acids. The CDR3 reads CASSGQDAEAFF. CDR3 in DNA: TGTGCCAGCAGTGGACAGGACGCTGAAGCTTTCTTT.

About this clone: The same CDR3 arises from other DNA sequences in this sample as well. The V call is TRBV5-1, the J call TRBJ2-3; 14 nucleotides match TRBD2. Looked up from germline, CDR1 is SGHRS and CDR2 is YFSETQ. This CDR3 comprises 14 residues. V trimming: 5 bases; J trimming: 6 bases; junction bases outside the gene matches: 2. The CDR3 reads CASRGLAGVDTQYF. The DNA of the CDR3 is TGCGCCAGCAGGGGACTAGCGGGAGTGGATACGCAGTATTTT.

The chain couples TRBV7-3 to TRBJ2-3, with 9 bases that match TRBD2. CDR1 is SGHTA, CDR2 FQGTGA, per germline. This CDR3 has 17 residues. Trimming at V came to 3 bases and at J to 2 bases, leaving 9 bases not matched to a gene. CDR3 sequence: CASSLVPPSGNTDTQYF. Here the CDR3 DNA reads TGTGCCAGCAGCTTGGTGCCACCTAGCGGGAACACAGATACGCAGTATTTT.

The CDR3 loop reads CASSPVSLADYEQYF. The CDR3 nucleotides read TGTGCCAGCAGCCCAGTGTCGCTAGCGGATTACGAGCAGTACTTC. The chain links TRBV7-2 to TRBJ2-5; 7 bases align to TRBD2. The tail of the sequence fits TRBJ2-7 better, so the J call may be wrong. Germline V gene sequence: CDR1 SGHTA, CDR2 FQGNSA. This CDR3 comprises 15 residues.

As concerns this clone: The junction differs from germline at one of its ends, possibly a read error. This chain links TRBV5-6 with TRBJ2-1; D might be TRBD2 (6 bases). Germline CDR1 is SGHDT and CDR2 is YYEEEE. This CDR3 is 12 amino acids long. This CDR3 reads CASSLREFGGLF. The DNA of the CDR3 is TGTGCCAGCAGCCTACGGGAGTTTGGGGGTCTCTTC.

The chain links TRBV5-1 to TRBJ1-2; 8 bases match TRBD1. Trimming cost V 4 bases and J 4 bases; bases outside gene matches: 6. The germline CDR1 and CDR2 sequences are SGHRS and YFSETQ. The CDR3 is 14 residues long. The CDR3 spells CASSQGAGSYGYTF. The CDR3 DNA reads TGCGCCAGCAGCCAGGGGGCAGGAAGCTATGGCTACACCTTC.

The chain joins TRBV5-1 to TRBJ2-7; no reliable D call. Germline lookup yields CDR1 SGHRS and CDR2 YFSETQ. Trimming pared 0 bases from V and 0 bases from J, leaving 7 bases between. The CDR3 runs 14 residues. The CDR3 bases are TGCGCCAGCAGCTTGGCACAGAACTCCTACGAGCAGTACTTC. It codes for CASSLAQNSYEQYF.